This TCR beta chain was captured in a study of blood T cell repertoires in COVID-19 (dated by TCRdb to about 2020). As for the study more broadly: Samples from collaborators originated in the United States, Italy and Spain and spanned both the acute and convalescent phases of COVID-19. The material from the prospective study consisted of cDNA or gDNA derived from T cells, B-cell-depleted T cells, or PBMCs. Nearly every sample came with metadata listing a de-identified subject ID, COVID-19 status, age in years and sex. The samples were drawn from the first 160 participants of the ongoing ImmuneRACE study and from some 1,300 subjects provided by 6 global collaborators. HLA class I and class II types, where available, came from metadata supplied by the sample provider rather than from assay-based typing. The repertoires were released in a freely available public database intended as a resource for research on the immune response to SARS-CoV-2. Deeply sampled blood TCRbeta repertoires from subjects exposed to, actively infected with, or recovered from COVID-19 were included in the dataset.

The immunoSEQ Assay, a bias-controlled multiplex PCR, was used to amplify TCRbeta CDR3 regions from genomic DNA. As for the authors' bioinformatics: The number of nucleated cells in each sample was estimated by amplification of reference gene primers within the assay. To quantify the absolute abundance of each unique TCRbeta CDR3 rearrangement, sequence reads were collapsed and filtered. For each sample, productive Simpson clonality was calculated as the square root of Simpson's diversity index across productive rearrangements. TCRdb took this table from immuneACCESS and kept in-frame rearrangements with V and J called. Such tables lack part of the clones; where checked against another copy, unresolved V genes explain under half of the gap, and the rest is unexplained. V, J and clone size are taken as reported in that table, and D and trimming were inferred from the DNA itself. This sample has roughly 220,000 clones in its table, and about 85% of those were observed once. The top ten clonotypes cover 15% to 20% of the sample.

V was cut back by 2 bases and J by 6 bases, leaving a gap of 11 bases between them. Sequences MDHEN (CDR1) and SYDVKM (CDR2) are obtained from the germline V gene. Reading from cysteine to phenylalanine, the CDR3 counts 14 amino acids. The only DNA kept is the CDR3, 42 bases in frame from the first base. Findings and caveats that apply to the study as a whole: The quantity of clinical and demographic metadata differed by source and by participant and was supplied without curation.

Of note for this clone: What antigen it recognizes has not been identified. One base away there is no much larger clone; base qualities are not given.

Each collaborating institution followed its own protocols to collect whole blood in K2EDTA tubes. For TCRbeta analysis, collaborators shipped samples as frozen whole blood, isolated PBMCs, or DNA extracted from either of those sample types. Rearrangement joined TRBV28 to TRBJ1-3, and the D gene may be TRBD1, 6 bases matching. Sequencing was done on a sample of peripheral blood. The clonotype comes from a young man with active or convalescent COVID-19. The nucleotide sequence is TGTGCCAGCAGTTTAGCAGGGGCTTTAAACACCATATATTTT. Translated, this gives CASSLAGALNTIYF.